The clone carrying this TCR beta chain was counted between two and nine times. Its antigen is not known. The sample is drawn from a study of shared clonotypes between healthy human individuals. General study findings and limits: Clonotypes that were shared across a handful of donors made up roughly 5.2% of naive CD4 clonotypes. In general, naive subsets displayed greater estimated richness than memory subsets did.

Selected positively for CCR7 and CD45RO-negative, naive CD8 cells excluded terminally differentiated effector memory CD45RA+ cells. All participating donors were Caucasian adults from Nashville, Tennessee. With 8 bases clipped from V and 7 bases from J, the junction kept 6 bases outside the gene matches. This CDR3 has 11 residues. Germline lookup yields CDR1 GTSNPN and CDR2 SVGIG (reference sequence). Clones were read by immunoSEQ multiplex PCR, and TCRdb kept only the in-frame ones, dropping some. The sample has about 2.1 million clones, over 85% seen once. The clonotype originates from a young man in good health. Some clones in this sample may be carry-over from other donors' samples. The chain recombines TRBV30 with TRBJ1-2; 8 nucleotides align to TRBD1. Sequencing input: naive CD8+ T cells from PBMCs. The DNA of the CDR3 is TGTGCCGGGCCGACAGGGGCTGGCTACACCTTC. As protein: CAGPTGAGYTF.